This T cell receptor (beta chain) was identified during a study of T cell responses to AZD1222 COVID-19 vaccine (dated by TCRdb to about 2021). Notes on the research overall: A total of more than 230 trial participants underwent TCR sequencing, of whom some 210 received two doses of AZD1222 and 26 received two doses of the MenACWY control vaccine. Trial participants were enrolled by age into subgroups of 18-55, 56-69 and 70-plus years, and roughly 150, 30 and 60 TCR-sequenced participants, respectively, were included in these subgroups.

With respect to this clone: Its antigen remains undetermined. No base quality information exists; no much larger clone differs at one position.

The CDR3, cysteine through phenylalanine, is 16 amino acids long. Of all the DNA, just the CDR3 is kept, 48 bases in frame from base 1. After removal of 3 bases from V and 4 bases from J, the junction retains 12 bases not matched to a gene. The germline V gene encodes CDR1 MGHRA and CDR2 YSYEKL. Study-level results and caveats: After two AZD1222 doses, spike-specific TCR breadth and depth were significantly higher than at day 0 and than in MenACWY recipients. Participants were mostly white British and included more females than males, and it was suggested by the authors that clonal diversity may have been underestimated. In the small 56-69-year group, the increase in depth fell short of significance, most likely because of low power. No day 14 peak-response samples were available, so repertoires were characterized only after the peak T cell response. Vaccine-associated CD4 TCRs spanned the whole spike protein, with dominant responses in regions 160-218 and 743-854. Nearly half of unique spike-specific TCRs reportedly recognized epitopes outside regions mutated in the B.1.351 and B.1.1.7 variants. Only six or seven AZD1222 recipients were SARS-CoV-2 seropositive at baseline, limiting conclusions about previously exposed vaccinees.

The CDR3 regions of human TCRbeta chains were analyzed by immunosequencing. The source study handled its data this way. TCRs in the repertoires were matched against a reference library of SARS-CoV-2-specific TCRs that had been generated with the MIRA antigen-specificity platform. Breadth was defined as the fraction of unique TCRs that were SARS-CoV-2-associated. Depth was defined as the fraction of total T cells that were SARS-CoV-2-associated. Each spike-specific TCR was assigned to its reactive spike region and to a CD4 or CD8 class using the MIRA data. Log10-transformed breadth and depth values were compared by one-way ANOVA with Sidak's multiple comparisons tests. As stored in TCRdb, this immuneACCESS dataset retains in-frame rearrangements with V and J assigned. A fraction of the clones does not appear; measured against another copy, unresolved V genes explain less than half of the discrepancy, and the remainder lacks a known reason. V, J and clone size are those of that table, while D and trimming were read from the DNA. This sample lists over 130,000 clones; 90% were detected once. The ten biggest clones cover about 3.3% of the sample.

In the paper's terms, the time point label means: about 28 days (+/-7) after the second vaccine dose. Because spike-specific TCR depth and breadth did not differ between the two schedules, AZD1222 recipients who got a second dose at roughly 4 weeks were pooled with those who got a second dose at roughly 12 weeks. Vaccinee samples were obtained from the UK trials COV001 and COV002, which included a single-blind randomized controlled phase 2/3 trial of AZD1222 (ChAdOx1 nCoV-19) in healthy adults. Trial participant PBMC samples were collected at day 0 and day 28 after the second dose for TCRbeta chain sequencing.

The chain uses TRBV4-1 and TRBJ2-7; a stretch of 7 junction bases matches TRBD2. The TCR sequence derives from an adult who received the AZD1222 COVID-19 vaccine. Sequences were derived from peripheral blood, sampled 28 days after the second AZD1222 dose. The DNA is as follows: TGCGCCAGCAGCCAGGGCCTCGGGGGGAGCGGGTACGAGCAGTACTTC. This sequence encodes CASSQGLGGSGYEQYF.